This T cell receptor beta chain comes out of a study of blood T cell repertoires in COVID-19. Study-wide background: Samples representing acute and convalescent COVID-19 were sourced from the United States, Italy and Spain. PBMCs, B-cell-depleted T cells, or T cells were the source of the cDNA or gDNA that made up the material.

Clones were sequenced by immunoSEQ multiplex PCR, and TCRdb holds only the in-frame ones, with some missing. The table lists roughly 150,000 clones, 70% to 90% of them singletons. The participants were between about 18 and 90 years old and came from about two dozen US areas. Participants' reported clinical history set cohort assignment. Germline CDR1 SGDLS, CDR2 YYNGEE. Trimming cost V 0 bases and J 7 bases; bases outside gene matches: 9. The CDR3 covers 16 residues. The rearrangement uses TRBV9 and TRBJ2-1, with 8 nucleotides matching TRBD2. The sample taken for sequencing was PBMCs or T cells enriched from blood (not recorded which). The TCR sequence derives from a woman in her thirties or forties who had recovered from COVID-19. The CDR3 here is CASSVGVGGALNEQFF. In nucleotides, the CDR3 is TGTGCCAGCAGCGTAGGGGTCGGGGGGGCCCTTAATGAGCAGTTCTTC. Supplemented by reference TRBV9 and TRBJ2-1, the full variable domain reads DSGVTQTPKHLITATGQRVTLRCSPRSGDLSVYWYQQSLDQGLQFLIQYYNGEERAKGNILERFSAQQFPDLHSELNLSSLELGDSALYFCASSVGVGGALNEQFFGPGTRLTVL.